These T cell receptor beta chains were read from a single sample in a study of cytomegalovirus exposure and HLA in healthy donors. Profiled with immunoSEQ multiplex PCR; TCRdb holds only in-frame clones, not every one. The sample includes about 360,000 clones, approximately 90% of them seen just once. Source material: PBMCs. Receptors were obtained from a woman younger than 35 in good health and CMV-seronegative. CDR3s include the opening cysteine and the closing phenylalanine or tryptophan. The D gene is left open where the match is weak. Rows may omit the clone size; those that give it use once, few, many or a size class.

j_call v_call d_call clone_size cdr3_aa cdr3_nt
TRBJ1-1 TRBV27 NA NA CASSLFSGAEAFF TGTGCCAGCAGTTTATTCTCGGGGGCTGAAGCTTTCTTT
TRBJ2-7 TRBV7-9 TRBD2 NA CASSNPAGTSGSYEQYF TGTGCCAGCAGCAACCCGGCCGGGACTAGCGGGAGCTACGAGCAGTACTTC
TRBJ1-2 TRBV18 NA NA CASSPIDRPSGGYTF TGTGCCAGCTCACCGATCGACAGGCCCTCGGGCGGCTACACCTTC
TRBJ2-1 TRBV9 NA NA CASSPRTAYNEQFF TGTGCCAGCAGCCCCCGGACAGCCTACAATGAGCAGTTCTTC
TRBJ1-1 TRBV6-4 NA few CASSEETGNTEAFF TGTGCCAGCAGTGAGGAGACAGGGAACACTGAAGCTTTCTTT
TRBJ2-1 TRBV11-2 NA NA CASSTAPWANEDNEQFF TGTGCCAGCAGCACGGCCCCCTGGGCGAATGAAGATAATGAGCAGTTCTTC
TRBJ1-2 TRBV5-1 TRBD1 NA CASSLTDRVNYGYTF TGCGCCAGCAGCTTGACCGACAGGGTTAACTATGGCTACACCTTC
TRBJ1-1 TRBV5-6 NA NA CASSLSWTEAFF TGTGCCAGCAGCTTAAGCTGGACTGAAGCTTTCTTT
TRBJ2-3 TRBV28 TRBD1 NA CASTHNRDRRTDTQYF TGTGCCAGCACCCACAACCGGGACAGGAGGACAGATACGCAGTATTTT
TRBJ1-1 TRBV11-2 TRBD1 NA CASTQGDEAFF TGTGCCAGTACACAGGGGGATGAAGCTTTCTTT
TRBJ2-2 TRBV5-1 TRBD2 NA CASSPPGLAETGELFF TGCGCCAGCAGCCCCCCGGGACTAGCGGAGACCGGGGAGCTGTTTTTT
TRBJ1-1 TRBV2 NA NA CASAWGRAGEAEAFF TGTGCCAGCGCTTGGGGCAGGGCGGGAGAGGCTGAAGCTTTCTTT
TRBJ2-5 TRBV5-1 NA NA CASSLGTFQETQYF TGCGCCAGCAGCTTGGGGACTTTCCAAGAGACCCAGTACTTC
TRBJ2-7 TRBV9 NA few CASSVATGAGYEQYF TGTGCCAGCAGCGTAGCTACAGGGGCGGGGTACGAGCAGTACTTC
TRBJ1-5 TRBV28 NA few CASSLAYSTSNQPQHF TGTGCCAGCAGTTTAGCCTACAGCACCAGCAATCAGCCCCAGCATTTT
TRBJ2-1 TRBV29-1 TRBD2 NA CSVPGLAGAPPNEQFF TGCAGCGTTCCGGGACTAGCGGGGGCTCCCCCCAATGAGCAGTTCTTC
TRBJ2-6 TRBV18 NA once CASSPPRGSQQGGANVLTF TGTGCCAGCTCACCACCTCGAGGATCCCAGCAGGGAGGGGCCAACGTCCTGACTTTC
TRBJ2-7 TRBV6-1 NA NA CASSAGQSYEQYF TGTGCCAGCAGCGCGGGACAGTCCTACGAGCAGTACTTC
TRBJ2-2 TRBV19 TRBD2 NA CASSRAGGYTGELFF TGTGCCAGTAGTAGAGCGGGGGGATACACCGGGGAGCTGTTTTTT
TRBJ2-2 TRBV18 TRBD1 NA CASSPWTGTNTGELFF TGTGCCAGCTCACCGTGGACAGGAACTAACACCGGGGAGCTGTTTTTT
TRBJ2-7 TRBV28 NA NA CASSLFPYAQYF TGTGCCAGCAGTTTATTCCCCTACGCGCAGTACTTC
TRBJ1-2 TRBV19 TRBD1 once CASGQTGGVNGYTF TGTGCCAGCGGTCAGACAGGGGGGGTGAATGGCTACACCTTC
TRBJ2-1 TRBV6-1 TRBD1 NA CASSMRTGSYNEQFF TGTGCCAGCAGTATGCGGACAGGCTCCTACAATGAGCAGTTCTTC
TRBJ1-1 TRBV30 NA NA CAWRNRGGTEAFF TGTGCCTGGAGGAACCGGGGGGGCACTGAAGCTTTCTTT
TRBJ2-5 TRBV7-2 NA NA CASSLDYLETQYF TGTGCCAGCAGCTTAGACTACCTAGAGACCCAGTACTTC
TRBJ1-6 TRBV7-8 NA NA CASSLVTGYNSPLHF TGTGCCAGCAGCTTAGTAACAGGGTATAATTCACCCCTCCACTTT
TRBJ2-2 TRBV7-9 TRBD1 NA CASSLTRTGSGELFF TGTGCCAGCAGCTTAACGCGGACAGGGAGCGGGGAGCTGTTTTTT
TRBJ1-3 TRBV28 NA NA CASIYSHQSSGNTIYF TGTGCCAGCATCTACAGTCACCAAAGCTCTGGAAACACCATATATTTT
TRBJ2-2 TRBV10-1 NA NA CASSPGTSDTGELFF TGCGCCAGCAGTCCCGGGACTTCCGACACCGGGGAGCTGTTTTTT
TRBJ1-6 TRBV5-1 NA NA CASSLAIRDNSPLHF TGCGCCAGCAGCTTGGCCATACGGGATAATTCACCCCTCCACTTT
TRBJ1-1 TRBV7-9 TRBD1 NA CASSADRGLSEAFF TGTGCCAGCAGCGCGGACAGGGGGCTTTCTGAAGCTTTCTTT
TRBJ2-3 TRBV5-8 NA NA CASSLGDLYNTQYF TGTGCCAGCAGCTTGGGGGACTTATACAATACGCAGTATTTT
TRBJ2-2 TRBV27 TRBD2 NA CASRTRTSGSSGELFF TGTGCCAGCAGAACACGGACTAGCGGTAGTAGCGGGGAGCTGTTTTTT
TRBJ2-7 TRBV4-1 TRBD2 NA CASSQNPSGASYEQYF TGCGCCAGCAGCCAGAACCCTAGCGGGGCCTCCTACGAGCAGTACTTC
TRBJ2-2 TRBV4-1 TRBD1 NA CASSQGQGSGELFF TGCGCCAGCAGCCAGGGACAGGGCAGCGGGGAGCTGTTTTTT
TRBJ2-1 TRBV19 TRBD1 NA CASSPRGTGRPIEQFF TGTGCCAGTAGTCCCCGGGGGACAGGGCGCCCCATTGAGCAGTTCTTC
TRBJ2-7 TRBV27 TRBD1 NA CASSLSMTGYEQYF TGTGCCAGCAGTTTATCGATGACAGGGTACGAGCAGTACTTC
TRBJ2-1 TRBV5-8 TRBD2 NA CASSPGTSGTSPRFF TGTGCCAGCAGTCCCGGGACTAGCGGGACCTCACCCCGGTTCTTC
TRBJ2-3 TRBV5-6 TRBD2 NA CASSSGTSGLTDTQYF TGTGCCAGCAGCTCCGGGACTAGCGGCCTCACAGATACGCAGTATTTT
TRBJ2-3 TRBV11-2 TRBD2 NA CASSPPSGRTDTQYF TGTGCCAGCAGCCCACCCAGCGGGAGGACAGATACGCAGTATTTT
TRBJ2-7 TRBV6-7 NA NA CASSYSTGRSEQYF TGTGCCAGCAGTTACTCGACAGGGAGGAGCGAGCAGTACTTC
TRBJ2-3 TRBV5-1 TRBD2 once CASRRAGGPLTDTQYF TGCGCCAGCAGGAGGGCGGGAGGGCCACTAACAGATACGCAGTATTTT
TRBJ1-6 TRBV6-4 TRBD1 NA CASSDGTEGSPLHF TGTGCCAGCAGTGACGGGACAGAAGGCTCACCCCTCCACTTT
TRBJ1-5 TRBV27 NA NA CASSPHSRQPQHF TGTGCCAGCAGTCCCCACTCCAGGCAGCCCCAGCATTTT
TRBJ2-7 TRBV5-6 TRBD1 NA CASSFWDRGPYEQYF TGTGCCAGCAGCTTCTGGGACAGGGGGCCCTACGAGCAGTACTTC
TRBJ2-1 TRBV5-1 TRBD1 NA CASSQTGGNEQFF TGCGCCAGCAGCCAAACAGGGGGCAATGAGCAGTTCTTC
TRBJ2-7 TRBV16 NA NA CASSHLANYEKEQYF TGTGCCAGCAGCCATTTGGCCAACTACGAGAAGGAGCAGTACTTC
TRBJ2-3 TRBV7-2 NA NA CASSFIPGADTQYF TGTGCCAGCAGCTTTATTCCCGGGGCAGATACGCAGTATTTT